What follows are 18 T cell receptor beta chains derived from one specimen sequenced in a study of blood T cell repertoires in COVID-19. TCRdb's table, derived via immunoSEQ multiplex PCR, lists solely in-frame clones and lacks some. The top ten clones hold 10% of a sample with roughly 200,000 clones, 87% of them seen once. Sample: PBMCs or T cells enriched from blood (not recorded which). The receptors shown here come from a man between 18 and 35 years old with acute COVID-19.

This sequence joins TRBV24-1 and TRBJ2-3; TRBD2 aligns across 10 bases. The germline CDR1 and CDR2 sequences are KGHDR and SFDVKD. After removal of 0 bases from V and 1 base from J, the junction contained 3 bases not matched to a gene. The CDR3 runs 17 residues. In nucleotides, the CDR3 is TGTGCCACCAGTGATTTGGGTGGACTAGCGGGCACAGATACGCAGTATTTT. Amino acids: CATSDLGGLAGTDTQYF.

This clone was recorded only once. The chain has TRBV7-9 and TRBJ1-1; 9 nucleotides agree with TRBD1. Per the germline V gene, CDR1 is SEHNR and CDR2 is FQNEAQ (reference sequence). Losses at the gene ends were 0 bases for V and 4 bases for J; bases not matched to a gene: 3. The CDR3 has 15 residues. Here the CDR3 reads CASSLATTGGTEAFF. The DNA for the CDR3 is TGTGCCAGCAGCTTAGCCACGACAGGGGGCACTGAAGCTTTCTTT. Full variable domain (outside the CDR3, taken from reference TRBV7-9 and TRBJ1-1): DTGVSQNPRHKITKRGQNVTFRCDPISEHNRLYWYRQTLGQGPEFLTYFQNEAQLEKSRLLSDRFSAERPKGSFSTLEIQRTEQGDSAMYLCASSLATTGGTEAFFGQGTRLTVV.

The gene calls are TRBV7-9 and TRBJ1-2, with D possibly matching TRBD1 (5 bases). V lost 5 bases, J lost 11 bases, and 15 bases lay in between. This CDR3 spans 12 amino acids. CDR1 is SEHNR, CDR2 FQNEAQ, per germline (reference sequence). CDR3 in amino acids: CASSQREGRYTF. The CDR3 bases are TGTGCCAGCAGCCAACGGGAGGGGCGATACACCTTC.

The chain links TRBV5-1 to TRBJ2-7, with D possibly matching TRBD2 (6 bases). Germline V gives CDR1 SGHRS, CDR2 YFSETQ. This CDR3 contains 15 residues. The V and J ends lost 0 bases and 2 bases respectively, with 12 bases between them. In DNA form, the CDR3 reads TGCGCCAGCAGCTTGGTAAGGCGGGGAACCTACGAGCAGTACTTC. Its protein is CASSLVRRGTYEQYF.

The genes are TRBV11-3 and TRBJ2-7; TRBD2 matches 13 bases. The J segment lost 2 bases and the V segment lost 3 bases, leaving 1 base of the junction unmatched. Per germline, CDR1 SGHNT and CDR2 YENEEA. The length of the CDR3 is 15 residues. CDR3 bases: TGTGCCAGCAGCTTGGGGACTAGCGGGGCCTACGAGCAGTACTTC. Protein: CASSLGTSGAYEQYF.

This clone was seen only a few times. The rearrangement links TRBV19 to TRBJ2-1; 12 bases fit TRBD2. Germline V gene data show CDR1 as LNHDA and CDR2 as SQIVND (reference sequence). The CDR3 has 15 residues. Losses at the gene ends were 6 bases for V and 4 bases for J; bases not matched to a gene: 4. CDR3 amino acids: CASSLAGGDYNEQFF. The CDR3 coding sequence is TGTGCCAGTAGCCTAGCGGGAGGGGATTACAATGAGCAGTTCTTC.

The V and J genes are TRBV2 and TRBJ1-1; D possibly corresponds to TRBD1 (5 bases). V was cut by 6 bases and J by 10 bases, with 12 bases left in between. The CDR3 length is 11 residues. Germline V lookup: CDR1 SNHLY, CDR2 FYNNEI. The CDR3 DNA reads as TGTGCCAGCAGCTACGACAGTGGAGCTTTCTTT. Amino acids: CASSYDSGAFF.

The table lists this clone with a few counts. The chain has TRBV2 and TRBJ1-1; D is uncertain. The V end was cut by 4 bases, the J end by 1 base, with 7 bases between. The germline gives CDR1 SNHLY, CDR2 FYNNEI. This CDR3 is built from 13 residues. The CDR3 bases are TGTGCCAGCAGTGTTCGGAGGAACACTGAAGCTTTCTTT. Encoded protein: CASSVRRNTEAFF.

The V gene is TRBV3-1 (or the pseudogene TRBV3-2), the J gene TRBJ1-5; D not certain. Per germline, CDR1 LGHDT and CDR2 YNNKEL (reference sequence). The V gene lost 2 bases and the J gene lost 4 bases, with 12 bases spanning the gap. This CDR3 region has 15 residues. CDR3 amino acids: CASSQRVSPNQPQHF. CDR3 coding DNA: TGTGCCAGCAGCCAACGGGTCTCGCCGAATCAGCCCCAGCATTTT.

The chain carries TRBV6-6 and TRBJ2-7, with unresolved D. Germline-derived CDR1 and CDR2 are MNHNY and SVGAGI (reference sequence). This CDR3 is 11 amino acids long. The V end lost 6 bases, the J end lost 8 bases, and 11 bases lay between the germline ends. The DNA for the CDR3 is TGTGCCAGCAGGTTTCTCTGGCAGCAGTACTTC. Protein product: CASRFLWQQYF.

This clone was observed a handful of times. This sample also contains other DNA sequences that code for the same CDR3. The rearrangement uses TRBV27 and TRBJ1-1, with a possible D match to TRBD1 (5 bases). Germline values: CDR1 MNHEY, CDR2 SMNVEV (reference sequence). Trimming took off 2 bases at V and 0 bases at J, with 7 bases between the two ends. CDR3 size: 14 residues. For the CDR3, the DNA is TGTGCCAGCAGTTTAACAGGACTGAACACTGAAGCTTTCTTT. Protein product: CASSLTGLNTEAFF.

About this clone itself: The sample has other DNA sequences that encode this CDR3 too. The chain has TRBV7-3 and TRBJ2-5, with D perhaps TRBD1 (8 bases). Between the trimmed V and J ends, which lost 5 bases and 5 bases, there was a span of 15 bases. This CDR3 contains 14 residues. Germline-derived CDR1 and CDR2 are SGHTA and FQGTGA. The CDR3 sequence is CASSPGQGGETQYF. The CDR3 DNA reads as TGTGCCAGCAGCCCAGGACAGGGAGGGGAGACCCAGTACTTC. The full variable domain, in which reference TRBV7-3 and TRBJ2-5 provide the parts outside the CDR3, is GAGVSQTPSNKVTEKGKYVELRCDPISGHTALYWYRQSLGQGPEFLIYFQGTGAADDSGLPNDRFFAVRPEGSVSTLKIQRTERGDSAVYLCASSPGQGGETQYFGPGTRLLVL.

This clone came up once. The V and J genes are TRBV9 and TRBJ2-7; weak D call: TRBD2 (5 bases). Trimming cost V 4 bases and J 2 bases, with 19 bases left between them. Looked up from germline, CDR1 is SGDLS and CDR2 is YYNGEE. This CDR3 has 16 amino acids. The CDR3 loop reads CASSPSGAELAYEQYF. CDR3 coding DNA: TGTGCCAGCAGCCCTTCTGGAGCGGAATTAGCCTACGAGCAGTACTTC.

The chain recombines TRBV6-5 with TRBJ2-7; 10 positions agree with TRBD2. Germline-derived CDR1 and CDR2 are MNHEY and SVGAGI. The CDR3 sequence is 14 residues long. V dropped 6 bases and J dropped 6; count of bases not matched to a gene: 8. CDR3 sequence (DNA): TGTGCCAGCAGACGCAGCGGGAGGGCCCTCGAGCAGTACTTC. Its translation is CASRRSGRALEQYF.

V is TRBV30 and J is TRBJ1-1; D call uncertain. CDR1 is GTSNPN, CDR2 SVGIG, per germline (reference sequence). The CDR3 is 14 amino acids. V lost 0 bases and J lost 5, with 13 bases in between. The CDR3 DNA reads as TGTGCCTGGAGTGTAGACCCAACGAGGACTGAAGCTTTCTTT. This sequence encodes CAWSVDPTRTEAFF.

This chain joins TRBV11-3 and TRBJ2-1; 8 positions match TRBD2. Germline V CDR1 and CDR2: SGHNT, YENEEA. The CDR3 is 15 residues long. Germline trimming cut 4 bases from V and 9 bases from J; bases unmatched to any gene: 11. The CDR3 region is CASSSTTSGRGEQFF. CDR3 nucleotides: TGTGCCAGCAGCTCGACCACTAGCGGAAGGGGTGAGCAGTTCTTC.

The chain is built from TRBV9 and TRBJ1-4, with D tentatively TRBD1 (5 bases). V lost 3 bases, J lost 8 bases, and 11 bases lay in between. Per germline, CDR1 SGDLS and CDR2 YYNGEE. The CDR3 sequence is 13 residues long. The CDR3 loop is CASSAPRGEKLFF. CDR3 DNA: TGTGCCAGCAGCGCCCCGCGGGGGGAAAAACTGTTTTTT.

This chain connects TRBV28 to TRBJ1-5; D gene ambiguous. Trimming took off 4 bases at V and 7 bases at J, with 17 bases between the two ends. Germline V gene sequence: CDR1 MDHEN, CDR2 SYDVKM. The CDR3 covers 15 residues. The CDR3 DNA sequence: TGTGCCAGCAGTTCGTCGCAGGCGTTAGGACAGCCCCAGCATTTT. This sequence encodes CASSSSQALGQPQHF. Based on the CDR3 plus reference TRBV28 and TRBJ1-5, the full variable domain is DVKVTQSSRYLVKRTGEKVFLECVQDMDHENMFWYRQDPGLGLRLIYFSYDVKMKEKGDIPEGYSVSREKKERFSLILESASTNQTSMYLCASSSSQALGQPQHFGDGTRLSIL.